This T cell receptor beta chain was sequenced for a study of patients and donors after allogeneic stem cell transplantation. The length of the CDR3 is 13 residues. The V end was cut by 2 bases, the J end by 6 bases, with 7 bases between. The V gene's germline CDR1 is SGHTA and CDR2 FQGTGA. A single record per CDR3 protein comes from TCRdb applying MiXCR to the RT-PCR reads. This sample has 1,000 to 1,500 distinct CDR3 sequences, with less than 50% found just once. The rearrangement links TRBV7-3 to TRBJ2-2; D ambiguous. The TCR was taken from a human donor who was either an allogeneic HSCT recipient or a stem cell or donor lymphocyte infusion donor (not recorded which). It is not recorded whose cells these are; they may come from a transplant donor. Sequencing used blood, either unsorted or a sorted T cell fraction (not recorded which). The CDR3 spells CASSLGPAGELFF. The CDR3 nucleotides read TGTGCCAGCAGCTTAGGCCCGGCCGGGGAGCTGTTTTTT.